These 10 T cell receptor beta chains were sequenced from one sample in a study of lymphopenia after photon versus proton radiotherapy. TCRdb keeps only in-frame clones here, not all; method: immunoSEQ multiplex PCR. This sample has about 17,000 clones, with roughly 82% found just once. The source material was peripheral blood, sampled from a patient treated with proton-based radiotherapy. These receptors were taken from a man between 65 and 80 years old with pancreatic cancer.

J is TRBJ2-7 and V is TRBV21-1; TRBD2 reflects the table's D call only, with no check against the DNA. TRBV21-1 is a recognized pseudogene. CDR3 length equals 13 residues. CDR3 in amino acids: CASTSRGGDEQYF. The DNA of the CDR3 is TGTGCCAGCACCTCCCGGGGGGGCGACGAGCAGTACTTC.

The chain has TRBV7-9 and TRBJ1-3; D possibly corresponds to TRBD1 (5 bases). In germline, CDR1 is SEHNR, CDR2 FQNEAQ (reference sequence). V was cut by 5 bases and J by 6 bases, with 14 bases left in between. The CDR3 is 14 amino acids. The CDR3 nucleotides are TGTGCCAGCAGCAGCCGAGGGGAAGAAAACACCATATATTTT. Translating it yields CASSSRGEENTIYF.

This chain links TRBV2 with TRBJ1-1, with 10 nucleotides matching TRBD1. V was clipped by 4 bases and J by 4 bases; unmatched bases: 6. Germline lookup yields CDR1 SNHLY and CDR2 FYNNEI. The CDR3 has 15 residues. The DNA of the CDR3 is TGTGCCAGCAGTGCCGGGACAGGGGACGGCACTGAAGCTTTCTTT. It translates to CASSAGTGDGTEAFF.

The rearrangement uses TRBV7-6 and TRBJ1-3; weak D call: TRBD1 (5 bases). V was shortened by 1 base and J by 0 bases, with 10 bases between the two germline ends. Germline CDR1 and CDR2: SGHVS and FNYEAQ. This CDR3 is built from 16 residues. The CDR3 loop is CASSLVGGASGNTIYF. CDR3 in DNA: TGTGCCAGCAGCTTAGTCGGGGGTGCCTCTGGAAACACCATATATTTT.

The V call is TRBV7-3, the J call TRBJ2-5, with 7 positions matching TRBD1. Per germline, CDR1 SGHTA and CDR2 FQGTGA. CDR3 size: 13 residues. Trimming took 6 bases from V and 2 from J; bases not matched to a gene: 3. This chain's CDR3 is CASSTDRQETQYF. In DNA form, the CDR3 reads TGTGCCAGCAGTACGGACAGGCAAGAGACCCAGTACTTC.

This clone was detected only a few times. This chain connects TRBV29-1 to TRBJ2-1, with 7 bases lining up with TRBD2. The germline V gene has CDR1 SQVTM and CDR2 ANQGSEA. V was clipped by 4 bases and J by 7 bases; unmatched bases: 10. The CDR3 is 14 residues long. The CDR3 sequence: CSVVKGGRGNEQFF. Here the CDR3 DNA reads TGCAGCGTTGTAAAGGGCGGGAGAGGGAATGAGCAGTTCTTC.

This chain connects TRBV5-1 to TRBJ2-3, with D maybe TRBD2 (6 bases). This CDR3 spans 17 amino acids. Germline V gives CDR1 SGHRS, CDR2 YFSETQ. Deletions cut 3 bases from V and 0 bases from J, with 17 bases between. CDR3 nucleotide sequence: TGCGCCAGCAGCTCCAACGGAGGGCCTTCTAGCACAGATACGCAGTATTTT. Amino acid sequence: CASSSNGGPSSTDTQYF.

This clone was found once. The V call is TRBV7-3, the J call TRBJ2-3, with no clear D. Germline-derived CDR1 and CDR2 are SGHTA and FQGTGA. CDR3 length: 15 amino acids. V gave up 0 bases and J gave up 4 bases, with 11 bases separating them. In nucleotides, the CDR3 is TGTGCCAGCAGCTTAACGTCGAGCTCGGCAGATACGCAGTATTTT. Amino acids: CASSLTSSSADTQYF.

The chain links TRBV19 to TRBJ1-5; D remains unclear. The CDR3 covers 17 residues. The V end lost 3 bases, the J end lost 7 bases, and 22 bases lay between the germline ends. Germline loops: CDR1 LNHDA, CDR2 SQIVND (reference sequence). CDR3 DNA: TGTGCCAGTAGTATTCCCCACTCAGCGCCCCCGGGACAGCCCCAGCATTTT. Amino acid sequence: CASSIPHSAPPGQPQHF.

This chain uses TRBV7-9 with TRBJ2-1, with 8 bases that match TRBD2. This CDR3 is built from 16 residues. The trim removed 5 bases at V and 2 bases at J, leaving 8 bases unmatched. CDR1 and CDR2 (germline): SEHNR, FQNEAQ (reference sequence). CDR3 bases: TGTGCCAGCAGCACTATAGCGGGACCCGCCTACAATGAGCAGTTCTTC. Translated, it gives CASSTIAGPAYNEQFF.